These 5 T cell receptor beta chains were sequenced from one sample in a study of blood T cell repertoires in COVID-19. TCRdb keeps only in-frame clones here, not all; method: immunoSEQ multiplex PCR. The table shows roughly 500,000 clones, with over 75% occurring only once. The sequencing input was PBMCs or T cells enriched from blood (not recorded which). The receptors here all came from a woman between 40 and 50 years old who had recovered from COVID-19.

As concerns this clone: This specimen includes other DNA sequences encoding the same CDR3. The chain uses TRBV11-3 and TRBJ2-1; 14 bases align to TRBD2. Per the germline V gene, CDR1 is SGHNT and CDR2 is YENEEA. The CDR3 length is 15 residues. V lost 3 bases and J lost 7; bases outside the gene matches: 2. As DNA, the CDR3 is TGTGCCAGCAGCTTTGGACTAGCGGGGGGAAATGAGCAGTTCTTC. This gives the protein CASSFGLAGGNEQFF.

This rearrangement joins TRBV18 to TRBJ1-1, with 7 bases that match TRBD1. The CDR3 has 12 amino acids. V shed 4 bases, J shed 6 bases, and the junction held 2 bases outside the gene matches. Germline CDR1 and CDR2: KGHSH and LQKENI. The CDR3 nucleotides read TGTGCCAGCTCACGGGGACAGCCTGAAGCTTTCTTT. This gives the protein CASSRGQPEAFF.

On this clone itself: Other nucleotide sequences from this sample produce the same CDR3. This chain links TRBV7-8 with TRBJ2-3; the D is unclear. The germline V and J ends were trimmed by 1 base and 6 bases, with 5 bases remaining between them. The germline V gene encodes CDR1 SGHVS and CDR2 FQNEAQ. CDR3 length equals 12 residues. The CDR3 reads CASSLDSDTQYF. The CDR3, as DNA: TGTGCCAGCAGCTTAGACAGCGATACGCAGTATTTT.

V gene TRBV28 combines with J gene TRBJ2-7; D not resolved. Germline lookup yields CDR1 MDHEN and CDR2 SYDVKM. V lost 7 bases to trimming and J lost 2 bases, with 18 bases between them. The CDR3 sequence is 15 residues long. The CDR3 DNA is TGTGCCAGCACCTCCGTCTGGCAAACCACCTACGAGCAGTACTTC. It yields the protein CASTSVWQTTYEQYF.

With respect to this clone: Germline is not matched at one junction end, which may reflect a read error. The V gene is TRBV12-3 or TRBV12-4, the J gene TRBJ1-2; TRBD1 matches 7 bases. The CDR3 loop spans 11 amino acids. The CDR3 region has the DNA TGTGCCAGCAGTCCGGACAGGCCATCCGCCTTC. It translates to CASSPDRPSAF.